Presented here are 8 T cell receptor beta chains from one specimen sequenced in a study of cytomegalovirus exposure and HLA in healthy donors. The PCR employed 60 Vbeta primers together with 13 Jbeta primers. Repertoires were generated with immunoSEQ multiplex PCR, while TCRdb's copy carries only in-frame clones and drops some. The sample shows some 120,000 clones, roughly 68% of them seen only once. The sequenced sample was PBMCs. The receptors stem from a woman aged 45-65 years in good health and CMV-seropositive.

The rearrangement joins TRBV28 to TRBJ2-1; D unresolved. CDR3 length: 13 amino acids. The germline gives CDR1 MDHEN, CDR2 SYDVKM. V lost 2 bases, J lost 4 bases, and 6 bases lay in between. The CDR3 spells CASSLTRYNEQFF. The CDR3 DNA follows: TGTGCCAGCAGTTTAACCAGATACAATGAGCAGTTCTTC. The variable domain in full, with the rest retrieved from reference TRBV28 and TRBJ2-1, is DVKVTQSSRYLVKRTGEKVFLECVQDMDHENMFWYRQDPGLGLRLIYFSYDVKMKEKGDIPEGYSVSREKKERFSLILESASTNQTSMYLCASSLTRYNEQFFGPGTRLTVL.

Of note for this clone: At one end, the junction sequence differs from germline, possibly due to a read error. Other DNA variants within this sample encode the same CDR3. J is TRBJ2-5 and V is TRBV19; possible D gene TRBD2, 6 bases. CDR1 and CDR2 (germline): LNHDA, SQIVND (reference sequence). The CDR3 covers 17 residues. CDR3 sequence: CASSPSSGTAVGETQYF. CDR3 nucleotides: TGCGCCAGTAGTCCCTCCTCCGGGACTGCCGTCGGGGAGACCCAGTACTTC.

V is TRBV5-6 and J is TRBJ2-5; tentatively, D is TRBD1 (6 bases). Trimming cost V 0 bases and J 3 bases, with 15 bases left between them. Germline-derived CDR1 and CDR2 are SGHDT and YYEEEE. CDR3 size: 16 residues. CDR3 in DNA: TGTGCCAGCAGCTTGGGGGGGCCGTCCCGCAAAGAGACCCAGTACTTC. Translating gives CASSLGGPSRKETQYF.

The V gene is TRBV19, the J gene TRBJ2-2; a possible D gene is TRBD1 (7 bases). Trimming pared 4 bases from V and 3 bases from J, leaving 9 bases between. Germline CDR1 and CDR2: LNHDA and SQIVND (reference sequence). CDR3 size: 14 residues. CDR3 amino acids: CASSSRGDTGELFF. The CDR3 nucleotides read TGTGCCAGTAGTAGCAGGGGGGACACCGGGGAGCTGTTTTTT.

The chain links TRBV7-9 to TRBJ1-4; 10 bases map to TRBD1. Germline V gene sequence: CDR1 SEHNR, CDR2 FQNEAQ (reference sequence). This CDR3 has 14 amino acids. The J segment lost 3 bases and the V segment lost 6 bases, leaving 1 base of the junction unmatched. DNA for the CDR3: TGTGCCAGCAGGGACAGGGGGGCTAATGAAAAACTGTTTTTT. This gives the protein CASRDRGANEKLFF.

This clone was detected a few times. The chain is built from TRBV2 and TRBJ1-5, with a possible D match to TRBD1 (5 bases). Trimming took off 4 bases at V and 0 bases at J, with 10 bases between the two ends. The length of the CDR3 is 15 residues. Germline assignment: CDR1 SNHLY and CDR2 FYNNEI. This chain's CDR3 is CASSGGEVSNQPQHF. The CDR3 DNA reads TGTGCCAGCAGTGGGGGCGAAGTTAGCAATCAGCCCCAGCATTTT.

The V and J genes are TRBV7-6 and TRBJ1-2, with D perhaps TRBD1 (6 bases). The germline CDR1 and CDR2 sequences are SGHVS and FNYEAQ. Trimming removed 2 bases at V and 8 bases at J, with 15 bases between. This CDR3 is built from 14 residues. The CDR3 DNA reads TGTGCCAGCAGCTTAAGGGGGGGAGACAACGGCTACACCTTC. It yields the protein CASSLRGGDNGYTF.

CDR3 sequence: CASSWDSPTGELFF. The CDR3 nucleotides read TGCGCCAGCAGCTGGGACAGCCCCACCGGGGAGCTGTTTTTT. This chain connects TRBV5-1 to TRBJ2-2, with TRBD1 matching 7 bases. The V segment lost 3 bases and the J segment 4 bases; nucleotides outside the gene matches: 3. The CDR3 runs 14 residues. In germline, CDR1 is SGHRS, CDR2 YFSETQ.